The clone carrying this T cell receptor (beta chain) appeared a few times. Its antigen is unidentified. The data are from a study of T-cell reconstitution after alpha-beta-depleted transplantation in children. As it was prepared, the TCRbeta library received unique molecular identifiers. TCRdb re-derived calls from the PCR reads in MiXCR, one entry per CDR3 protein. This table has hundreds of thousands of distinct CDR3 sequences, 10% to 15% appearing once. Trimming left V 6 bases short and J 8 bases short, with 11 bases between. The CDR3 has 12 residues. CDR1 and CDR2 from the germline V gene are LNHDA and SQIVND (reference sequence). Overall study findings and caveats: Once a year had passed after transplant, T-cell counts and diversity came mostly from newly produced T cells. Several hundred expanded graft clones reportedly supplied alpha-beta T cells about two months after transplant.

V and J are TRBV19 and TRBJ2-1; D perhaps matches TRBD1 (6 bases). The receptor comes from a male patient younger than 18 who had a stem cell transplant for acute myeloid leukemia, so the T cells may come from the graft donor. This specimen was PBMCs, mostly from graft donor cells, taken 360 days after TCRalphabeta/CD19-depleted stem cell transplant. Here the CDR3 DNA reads TGTGCCAGTAGGCAAGCAGGGGATGAGCAGTTCTTC. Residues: CASRQAGDEQFF. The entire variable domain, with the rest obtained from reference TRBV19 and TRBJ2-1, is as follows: DGGITQSPKYLFRKEGQNVTLSCEQNLNHDAMYWYRQDPGQGLRLIYYSQIVNDFQKGDIAEGYSVSREKKESFPLTVTSAQKNPTAFYLCASRQAGDEQFFGPGTRLTVL.